This paragraph covers one T cell receptor (beta chain) sequence. What it recognizes is unknown. One junction end disagrees with the germline gene, perhaps due to a read error. These data come from a study of regulatory T cells in long-lasting Graves disease. Across the study: Persistent Graves' disease required over 5 years of antithyroid drugs and positive TSH receptor antibodies. Broader study findings: Persistent disease was characterized by preferential usage of TRBV28, TRBJ1-2 and TRBJ2-5.

TCR beta libraries were built with iRepertoire HTBI primers and Arm-PCR of CDR3 regions. Methods used by the authors: The samples included 60 to 65 TRBV and some 15 TRBJ segments. Via MiXCR, TCRdb re-called the multiplex PCR reads, giving one row per CDR3 protein. TCRdb's processing, not the authors', yielded these V and J calls. The sample gives under 500,000 distinct CDR3 sequences, less than 25% of which show up once; 6.5% to 10% is in the top ten. This CDR3 has 11 residues. Germline-derived CDR1 and CDR2 are SQVTM and ANQGSEA. Time point in this sample: persistent/refractory GD, antithyroid drugs over 5 years with positive TRAb. PBMC-derived RNA was used for the TCR library. It was by American Thyroid Association guidelines that Graves' disease was diagnosed.

The TCR sequence derives from a female donor with Graves disease. The source material was peripheral blood mononuclear cells (PBMCs), sampled when the disease was refractory, from a patient treated with antithyroid drugs. The rearrangement links TRBV29-1 to TRBJ1-2, with D possibly TRBD1 on 6 matching bases. The CDR3 DNA follows: TGCAGCGTTCGCAATGCACAGGGTTCCATATTC. As protein: CSVRNAQGSIF.